Detailed here is one T cell receptor beta chain. Its antigen is unidentified. The CDR3 is made up of 12 amino acids. CDR1 SQVTM and CDR2 ANQGSEA come from the germline V gene. Deletions cut 7 bases from V and 13 bases from J, with 20 bases between. Then a second PCR, running roughly 7 to 11 cycles, was carried out with a sample-barcoded 5' primer and a J-beta primer mix. With 12 random nucleotides, a template-switch adaptor tagged each individual cDNA molecule. TCRdb called the 5' RACE reads again in MiXCR, with one record for every CDR3 protein. The sample consists of approximately 2,000,000 distinct CDR3 sequences, about 39% of them appearing once. The sample comes from a study of blood T cells in healthy people across ages. Study-wide points: Compared with aged donors, long-lived donors showed fewer expanded clones, suggesting selection. When one million T cells were used, diversity estimates were thought to be underestimates.

The sequencing input was blood. The chain links TRBV29-1 to TRBJ2-1; perhaps TRBD1 as D (6 bases). This clonotype originated in a human donor in good health. CDR3 protein: CSAGDIQETQFF. CDR3 DNA sequence: TGCAGCGCCGGGGACATACAAGAGACCCAGTTCTTC.